This TCR beta chain was observed in a study of control samples from healthy donors and cancer patients. After removal of 6 bases from V and 10 bases from J, the junction contained 12 bases not matched to a gene. This CDR3 is built from 14 residues. Germline-derived CDR1 and CDR2 are MNHEY and SVGAGI. Repertoires were generated with immunoSEQ multiplex PCR, while TCRdb's copy carries only in-frame clones and drops some. The table has 100,000 to 150,000 clones, around nine tenths seen once. Sequenced material: blood. The chain employs TRBV6-5 and TRBJ2-1; 7 bases align to TRBD1. This TCR was sampled from a middle-aged man in good health. DNA of the CDR3: TGTGCCAGCAGCCCGGACAGAGGGGGCTGGGAGCAGTTCTTC. This translates into CASSPDRGGWEQFF.